These 18 T cell receptor beta chains were all obtained from the same sample, sequenced in a study of T cells in Graves' hyperthyroidism and ophthalmopathy. Template material for amplifying TCR beta CDR3 regions consisted of RNA transcripts. The HTBI primer set was used in a first-round RT-PCR of the TCR CDR3. TCRdb ran MiXCR on the multiplex PCR reads and lists one entry per CDR3 protein. The sample includes 360,000 or so distinct CDR3 sequences, approximately 19% of them seen just once. Sequenced sample: blood. All receptors come from a woman aged 18-29 years with Graves' hyperthyroidism.

The chain links TRBV12-3 or TRBV12-4 to TRBJ2-7; 10 positions agree with TRBD1. The CDR3 sequence is 15 residues long. V lost 2 bases to trimming and J lost 5 bases; unmatched junction nucleotides: 6. The CDR3 nucleotides are TGTGCCAGCAGTTTATGGGGACAGGGGTTCCACGAGCAGTACTTC. Protein sequence: CASSLWGQGFHEQYF.

This clonotype was seen ten or more times. The V gene is TRBV12-3 or TRBV12-4, the J gene TRBJ1-2; D remains unclear. Trimming took off 1 base at V and 3 bases at J, with 6 bases between the two ends. CDR3 length equals 13 residues. The CDR3 protein is CASSLVPDYGYTF. The CDR3 nucleotides read TGTGCCAGCAGTTTAGTTCCTGACTATGGCTACACCTTC.

The chain carries TRBV29-1 and TRBJ2-7, with TRBD1 matching 8 bases. The V and J ends lost 1 base and 0 bases, in that order; junction bases with no gene match: 8. The CDR3 is 16 amino acids. The germline CDR1 and CDR2 sequences are SQVTM and ANQGSEA. The CDR3 protein is CSVEVRAQGASYEQYF. Here the CDR3 DNA reads TGCAGCGTTGAAGTGCGCGCCCAGGGGGCCTCCTACGAGCAGTACTTC.

This chain uses TRBV2 with TRBJ2-7, with 7 bases aligning to TRBD1. The CDR3 totals 14 residues. Germline CDR1 is SNHLY and CDR2 is FYNNEI. Trimming removed 6 bases from V and 2 bases from J; junction bases left unmatched: 7. Here the CDR3 reads CASSVDRDPYEQYF. CDR3 sequence (DNA): TGTGCCAGCAGCGTCGACAGGGATCCCTACGAGCAGTACTTC.

The CDR3 nucleotides are TGTGCCAGCTCACCCCTGGGACAGGTGGGGTATGGTGATGGCTACACCTTC. Translation gives CASSPLGQVGYGDGYTF. The chain links TRBV18 to TRBJ1-2, with 8 bases that match TRBD1. V lost 3 bases to trimming and J lost 6 bases; unmatched junction nucleotides: 15. Germline CDR1 is KGHSH and CDR2 is LQKENI. This CDR3 has 17 amino acids.

This clonotype showed up many times. The chain carries TRBV20-1 and TRBJ2-7, with 8 nucleotides matching TRBD2. This CDR3 is built from 15 residues. From germline, CDR1 is DFQATT and CDR2 SNEGSKA (reference sequence). The V segment lost 0 bases and the J segment 5 bases; nucleotides outside the gene matches: 9. The DNA for the CDR3 is TGCAGTGCTAGAGATACAGGGACTAGAGGGCACGAGCAGTACTTC. Translation gives CSARDTGTRGHEQYF.

This clonotype was found many times. The chain joins TRBV7-9 to TRBJ1-1; perhaps TRBD1 as D (5 bases). Germline assignment: CDR1 SEHNR and CDR2 FQNEAQ (reference sequence). The CDR3 is 11 residues long. V was cut by 1 base and J by 8 bases, with 5 bases left in between. The CDR3 region is CASSLGQEAFF. The CDR3 DNA is TGTGCCAGCAGCTTAGGACAGGAAGCTTTCTTT. Filled out from reference TRBV7-9 and TRBJ1-1, the complete variable domain reads DTGVSQNPRHKITKRGQNVTFRCDPISEHNRLYWYRQTLGQGPEFLTYFQNEAQLEKSRLLSDRFSAERPKGSFSTLEIQRTEQGDSAMYLCASSLGQEAFFGQGTRLTVV.

This clonotype was picked up one time. V gene TRBV28 combines with J gene TRBJ2-7; D may match TRBD1 or TRBD2 (6 bases each). Trimming stripped 5 bases from V and 2 bases from J, with 13 bases between. The germline CDR1 and CDR2 sequences are MDHEN and SYDVKM. The CDR3 covers 14 residues. The CDR3 DNA reads as TGTGCCAGCAGTGGGGGCGGGATAGCCTACGAGCAGTACTTC. Encoded protein: CASSGGGIAYEQYF.

This clonotype has only a few counts. V and J are TRBV11-2 and TRBJ1-2; TRBD1 is a possible D gene (6 bases). This CDR3 is 16 amino acids long. Trimming removed 3 bases from V and 7 bases from J, with 21 bases in between. Germline V CDR1 and CDR2: SGHAT, FQNNGV. The CDR3 DNA reads as TGTGCCAGCAGCTTCGTGTCAGGGGCGGTATTCGGTGGCTACACCTTC. Its translation is CASSFVSGAVFGGYTF.

This clonotype was found many times. The rearrangement links TRBV12-3 or TRBV12-4 to TRBJ2-5; D might be TRBD1 (5 bases). Trimming stripped 2 bases from V and 5 bases from J, with 15 bases between. This CDR3 has 15 amino acids. The CDR3 nucleotides are TGTGCCAGCAGTTTAATCCCGGACACCGAGGAGACCCAGTACTTC. Protein product: CASSLIPDTEETQYF.

The rearrangement links TRBV12-5 to TRBJ2-7; TRBD1 might be the D (5 bases). This CDR3 has 15 amino acids. Trimming left V 0 bases short and J 2 bases short, with 11 bases between. Germline CDR1 LGHNT, CDR2 FRNRAP. CDR3 coding DNA: TGTGCTAGTGGTTTGGTACTCGGCAGGGCCTACGAGCAGTACTTC. Translation gives CASGLVLGRAYEQYF.

For this clonotype: A read error may explain this, as a much larger clone is one base away. This chain links TRBV7-8 with TRBJ1-1, with TRBD1 identical over 9 bases. This CDR3 has 14 amino acids. V dropped 2 bases and J dropped 3; count of bases not matched to a gene: 1. The germline gives CDR1 SGHVS, CDR2 FQNEAQ. The CDR3, as DNA: TGTGCCAGCAGCTTATGGACAGGGGACACTGAAGCTTTCTTT. Its translation is CASSLWTGDTEAFF.

The chain couples TRBV15 to TRBJ2-7; D is uncertain. The germline V and J ends were trimmed by 0 bases and 3 bases, with 6 bases remaining between them. The CDR3 extends over 13 amino acids. Germline V gene sequence: CDR1 LNHNV, CDR2 YYDKDF (reference sequence). The CDR3 DNA reads TGTGCCACCAGCAGAGATGTCAGCTACGAGCAGTACTTC. Translating it yields CATSRDVSYEQYF.

Many counts were recorded for this clonotype. V and J are TRBV15 and TRBJ2-5; unclear D gene. Germline V CDR1 and CDR2: LNHNV, YYDKDF (reference sequence). This CDR3 has 15 residues. V shed 1 base and J shed 1 base, with 10 bases lying between them. This CDR3 is CATSRGGGRQETQYF. The CDR3 bases are TGTGCCACCAGCAGAGGGGGTGGGCGCCAAGAGACCCAGTACTTC.

This clonotype came up many times. The chain recombines TRBV6-1 with TRBJ1-2; 7 bases map to TRBD1. The junction had 8 bases not matched to a gene; V was cut back by 7 bases and J by 6 bases. There are 13 residues in the CDR3. The germline CDR1 and CDR2 sequences are MNHNS and SASEGT. The CDR3 region has the DNA TGTGCCAGCACCGAAAGAGGGGGCGATGGCTACACCTTC. The encoded protein is CASTERGGDGYTF.

This clonotype was observed many times. The CDR3 sequence: CASRLRVGGTEAFF. CDR3 nucleotides: TGTGCCAGCAGACTCAGGGTTGGCGGCACTGAAGCTTTCTTT. The rearrangement uses TRBV12-3 or TRBV12-4 and TRBJ1-1, with D possibly TRBD1 on 5 matching bases. The length of the CDR3 is 14 residues. The V and J ends lost 6 bases and 4 bases respectively, with 15 bases between them.

At least ten counts were recorded for this clonotype. The CDR3, as DNA: TGTGCCAGCAGCTCCCGCCAGCAGAGCTCCTACGAGCAGTACTTC. Residues: CASSSRQQSSYEQYF. V usage is TRBV7-8 and J usage is TRBJ2-7; D gene ambiguous. There are 15 residues in the CDR3. Looked up from germline, CDR1 is SGHVS and CDR2 is FQNEAQ. Trimming pared 4 bases from V and 0 bases from J, leaving 13 bases between.

This clonotype occurred many times. The V gene is TRBV10-3, the J gene TRBJ2-7; D perhaps matches TRBD2 (5 bases). Between the trimmed V and J ends, which lost 3 bases and 0 bases, there was a span of 9 bases. Germline CDR1 ENHRY, CDR2 SYGVKD. This CDR3 comprises 14 residues. The CDR3 is CAISEGSLSYEQYF. The CDR3 bases are TGTGCCATCAGTGAAGGGAGCCTCTCCTACGAGCAGTACTTC.